Listed here is a single T cell receptor (beta chain). The data are from a study of Ad26.COV2.S vaccination and SARS-CoV-2 variants. Study-wide background: Doses of Ad26.COV2.S were injected into muscle once or twice, 56 days apart.

Method: immunoSEQ multiplex PCR; TCRdb's copy keeps in-frame clones and lacks some. The sample holds fewer than 500,000 clones; roughly 87% are singletons and the top ten take less than 5.5%. Trimming cost V 0 bases and J 2 bases, with 5 bases left between them. Germline CDR1 and CDR2: LNHNV and YYDKDF (reference sequence). The CDR3 has 15 residues. Treatment: 15 to 20 received Ad26.COV2.S at low or high dose, single or two shots; several received placebo; per-sample allocation not given. Each sample was drawn 63 days after the first injection (of vaccine or placebo). Adults aged 18-55 years in Boston included the donor.

The chain links TRBV15 to TRBJ2-6, with D hard to call. The receptor comes from a person aged 18-65 years who received the Ad26.COV2.S COVID-19 vaccine or a placebo. Sequenced material: peripheral blood, taken in a trial of Ad26.COV2.S vaccine versus placebo. The CDR3 sequence: CATSRELTGANVLTF. CDR3 in DNA: TGTGCCACCAGCAGAGAATTGACTGGGGCCAACGTCCTGACTTTC.